Listed below are T cell receptor beta chains from one sample, sequenced in a study of cytomegalovirus exposure and HLA in healthy donors. Sequencing used immunoSEQ multiplex PCR; TCRdb keeps in-frame clones, though not all of them. The sample has over 25,000 clones. The sequenced material came from PBMCs. The receptors stem from a young man in good health and CMV-seronegative. Each CDR3 is given with its conserved first and last residue. A D gene is named only where the DNA matches it firmly.

d_call j_call v_call cdr3_nt cdr3_aa
TRBD2 TRBJ2-5 TRBV29-1 TGCAGCGTTGTAGTCGCTAGCGGCTTAGGAGAGACCCAGTACTTC CSVVVASGLGETQYF
TRBD2 TRBJ2-7 TRBV7-2 TGTGCCAGCAGCTTCGGGGGACTAGCGGTCTCCTACGAGCAGTACTTC CASSFGGLAVSYEQYF
TRBD1 TRBJ2-1 TRBV2 TGTGCCAGCCTCCGGGACAGGGGCACCAATGAGCAGTTCTTC CASLRDRGTNEQFF
TRBD1 TRBJ1-5 TRBV5-8 TGTGCCAGCAGGGCTACAGGGGGCGGCAATCAGCCCCAGCATTTT CASRATGGGNQPQHF
. TRBJ1-3 TRBV29-1 TGCAGCGTTGGGGCAGATAGCTCTGGAAACACCATATATTTT CSVGADSSGNTIYF
TRBD1 TRBJ1-1 TRBV5-4 TGTGCCAGCAGCTTGCAGGGGGCCGGCACTGAAGCTTTCTTT CASSLQGAGTEAFF
. TRBJ1-2 TRBV18 TGTGCCAGCTCACCACCGCAGGGCGGCTATGGCTACACCTTC CASSPPQGGYGYTF
. TRBJ2-5 TRBV28 TGTGCCAGCAGTCGATGGGGGCTGGGACAAGAGACCCAGTACTTC CASSRWGLGQETQYF
. TRBJ1-2 TRBV6-5 TGTGCCAGCAGTCCCTCCCCCTGGGGGCAGGATGGCTACACCTTC CASSPSPWGQDGYTF
. TRBJ2-7 TRBV7-2 TGTGCCAGCAGCTACCCGACAGTCTCCTACGAGCAGTACTTC CASSYPTVSYEQYF
. TRBJ1-1 TRBV5-6 TGTGCCAGCAGCCCCACCCACTTCTACACTGAAGCTTTCTTT CASSPTHFYTEAFF
TRBD1 TRBJ1-6 TRBV11-2 TGTGCCAGCAGCTCCGGGACAGGGGGTATACCCCTCCACTTT CASSSGTGGIPLHF
. TRBJ1-2 TRBV18 TGTGCCAGCTCACCAGACAGGATATACGGCTACACCTTC CASSPDRIYGYTF
. TRBJ2-7 TRBV6-5 TGTGCCAGCAGTTCTTCTAGCGAGAGCGCCTACGAGCAGTACTTC CASSSSSESAYEQYF
TRBD1 TRBJ1-2 TRBV11-2 TGTGCCAGCAGACCCCTAAGACAGGGATGGAACTATGGCTACACCTTC CASRPLRQGWNYGYTF
TRBD1 TRBJ2-7 TRBV5-6 TGTGCCAGCAGCGGCCGGGACAGGGGCCACGAGCAGTACTTC CASSGRDRGHEQYF
. TRBJ1-6 TRBV4-3 TGCGCCAGCAGCCCCATTGTAGGGGAGGATTCACCCCTCCACTTT CASSPIVGEDSPLHF
TRBD2 TRBJ2-1 TRBV9 TGTGCCAGCAGCGTAGCTACTTGGCTAGCGGGCCTCGGAGAGCAGTTCTTC CASSVATWLAGLGEQFF
. TRBJ2-7 TRBV29-1 TGCAGCGTTCGGCGGGCGGGCGAGCAGTACTTC CSVRRAGEQYF
. TRBJ2-7 TRBV11-3 TGTGCCAGCAGCTTGCACTCACCCTCCTCCTACGAGCAGTACTTC CASSLHSPSSYEQYF
TRBD1 TRBJ1-1 TRBV15 TGTGCCACCAGGGGCGAGACAGGGGGTAACACTGAAGCTTTCTTT CATRGETGGNTEAFF
. TRBJ2-4 TRBV10-2 TGCGCCAGCTCCCGAGTCGGCAGGGGCTCCAAAAACATTCAGTACTTC CASSRVGRGSKNIQYF
TRBD2 TRBJ2-7 TRBV11-3 TGTGCCAGCAGCCATCGGGGGGGGGAGCAGTACTTC CASSHRGGEQYF
TRBD1 TRBJ2-7 TRBV25-1 TGTGCCAGCACCCCCGGGACAGGCTCCTACGAGCAGTACTTC CASTPGTGSYEQYF
TRBD1 TRBJ1-2 TRBV5-6 TGTGCCAGCAGCTCCCTAGGGGGCGCTTGGAATAGGGGCTACACCTTC CASSSLGGAWNRGYTF
. TRBJ2-3 TRBV7-9 TGTGCCAGCAGCTCAGGGGTCAGCACAGATACGCAGTATTTT CASSSGVSTDTQYF
. TRBJ1-5 TRBV30 TGTGCCTGGAGCTCCATCGGGGGGCCGTTTCAGCCCCAGCATTTT CAWSSIGGPFQPQHF
. TRBJ1-2 TRBV6-5 TGTGCCAGCGCCTCGGAGGGCGGAGGCTACACCTTC CASASEGGGYTF